This TCR beta chain is from a study of cytomegalovirus exposure and HLA in healthy donors. Study-wide results and caveats: Prediction of most subjects' HLA-A and HLA-B alleles by TCR beta sequences was reportedly accurate. According to an earlier analysis, most TCR beta V segments yielded productive rearrangements about 87% or about 30% of the time. Analyses of presence and absence presupposed an approximately uniform sequencing depth across donors.

The germline V gene has CDR1 SGHTS and CDR2 YDEGEE. J lost 5 bases, V lost 9 bases, and 11 bases had no gene match. The CDR3 sequence is 14 residues long. On this clone itself: What it binds is not known.

Researchers ran the PCR with 60 Vbeta and 13 Jbeta primers. Only in-frame clones appear in the TCRdb table, and some are missing; sequencing was by immunoSEQ multiplex PCR. Of 90,000 to 130,000 clones listed, approximately 82% are singletons. Material for sequencing was PBMCs. The rearrangement joins TRBV5-8 to TRBJ2-5, with 9 bases fitting TRBD2. The receptor's source is a man aged 30 to 39 in good health and CMV-seropositive. In DNA form, the CDR3 reads TGTGCCAACCCGCGGGGGGGCCGCCGGGAGACCCAGTACTTC. The encoded protein is CANPRGGRRETQYF.